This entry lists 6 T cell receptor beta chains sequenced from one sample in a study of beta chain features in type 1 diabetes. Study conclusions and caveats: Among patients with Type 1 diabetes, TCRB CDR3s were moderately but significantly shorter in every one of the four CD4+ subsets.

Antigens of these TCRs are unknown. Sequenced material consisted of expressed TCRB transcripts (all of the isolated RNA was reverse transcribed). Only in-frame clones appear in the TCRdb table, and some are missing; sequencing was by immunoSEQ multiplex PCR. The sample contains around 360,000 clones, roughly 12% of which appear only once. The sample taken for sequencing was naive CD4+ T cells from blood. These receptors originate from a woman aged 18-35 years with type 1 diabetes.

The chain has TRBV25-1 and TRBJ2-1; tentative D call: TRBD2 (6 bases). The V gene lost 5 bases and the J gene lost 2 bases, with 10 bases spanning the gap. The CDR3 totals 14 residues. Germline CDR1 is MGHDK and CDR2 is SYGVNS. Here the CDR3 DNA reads TGTGCCAGCAGTAAGGCTAGCGCCTACAATGAGCAGTTCTTC. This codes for CASSKASAYNEQFF.

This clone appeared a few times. The CDR3 sequence is CASLSGAGANVLTF. In nucleotides, the CDR3 is TGTGCCAGCCTCAGTGGGGCAGGGGCCAACGTCCTGACTTTC. The V call is TRBV2, the J call TRBJ2-6; D is possibly TRBD1 (5 bases). Germline-derived CDR1 and CDR2 are SNHLY and FYNNEI. Trimming pared 8 bases from V and 4 bases from J, leaving 12 bases between. The CDR3 contains 14 residues.

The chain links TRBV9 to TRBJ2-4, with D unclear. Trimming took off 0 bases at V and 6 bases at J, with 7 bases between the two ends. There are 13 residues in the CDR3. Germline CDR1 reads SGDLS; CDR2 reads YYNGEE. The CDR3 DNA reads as TGTGCCAGCAGCGTAGACCAGTCAAACATTCAGTACTTC. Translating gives CASSVDQSNIQYF.

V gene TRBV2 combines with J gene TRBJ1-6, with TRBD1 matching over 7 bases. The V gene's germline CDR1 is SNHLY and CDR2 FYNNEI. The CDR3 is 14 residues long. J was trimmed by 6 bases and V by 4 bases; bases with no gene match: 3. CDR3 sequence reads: CASSADRINSPLHF. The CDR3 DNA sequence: TGTGCCAGCAGTGCGGACAGGATTAATTCACCCCTCCACTTT.

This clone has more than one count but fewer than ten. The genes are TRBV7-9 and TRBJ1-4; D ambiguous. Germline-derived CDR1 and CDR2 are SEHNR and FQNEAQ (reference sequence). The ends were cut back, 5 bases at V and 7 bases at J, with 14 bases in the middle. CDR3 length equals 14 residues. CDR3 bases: TGTGCCAGCAGCCCAACGGAAGAGGGTGAAAAACTGTTTTTT. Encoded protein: CASSPTEEGEKLFF.

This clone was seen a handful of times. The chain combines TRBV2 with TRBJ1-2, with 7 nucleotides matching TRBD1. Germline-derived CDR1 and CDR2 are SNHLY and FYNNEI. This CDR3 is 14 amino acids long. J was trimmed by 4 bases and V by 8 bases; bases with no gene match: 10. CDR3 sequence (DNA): TGTGCCAGCGGGTCGCTCGGGACAGCCTATGGCTACACCTTC. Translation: CASGSLGTAYGYTF.